This T cell receptor (beta chain) was obtained from a study of blood T cell repertoires in COVID-19 (dated by TCRdb to the early 2020s). Some background on the complete study: Samples covering the acute and convalescent phases of COVID-19 were provided by collaborators in the United States, Italy and Spain. The prospective study material was composed of cDNA or gDNA derived from T cells, B-cell-depleted T cells, or PBMCs. Subjects who had been exposed to COVID-19, were actively infected with it, or had recovered from it provided the deeply sampled blood TCRbeta repertoires that made up the dataset. The repertoires were released in a freely available public database intended as a resource for research on the immune response to SARS-CoV-2. The samples were drawn from two sources: the first 160 participants of the ongoing ImmuneRACE study, and over 950 subjects contributed by 6 global collaborators. Sample metadata almost always included a de-identified subject ID, COVID-19 status, age in years and sex. Where available, HLA class I and class II types were taken from metadata supplied by the sample provider and were not determined by assay-based typing.

Collaborating institutions collected whole blood in K2EDTA tubes following their own protocols. Collaborator samples were shipped for TCRbeta analysis as frozen whole blood, isolated PBMCs, or DNA extracted from either sample type. The immunoSEQ Assay, a bias-controlled multiplex PCR, was used to amplify TCRbeta CDR3 regions from genomic DNA. As for the authors' bioinformatics: Within the assay, amplification of reference gene primers was used to estimate how many nucleated cells each sample contained. To quantify the absolute abundance of each unique TCRbeta CDR3 rearrangement, sequence reads were collapsed and filtered. For each sample, productive Simpson clonality was calculated by taking the square root of Simpson's diversity index across productive rearrangements. The clones in this table, taken by TCRdb from immuneACCESS, are in-frame only. Not every clone is retained; where verified, under half of the shortfall comes from an unresolved V gene, and the cause of the rest is unknown. That table furnishes V, J and clone size, whereas the DNA furnished D and trimming. The sample table shows over 200,000 clones, and approximately 84% are seen once. The ten largest clones represent about 6% of the sample.

Based on the germline V gene, the CDR1 and CDR2 sequences are SGDLS and YYNGEE. Between the V and J ends, shortened by 4 bases and 8 bases respectively, the junction contains 22 bases. The CDR3 sequence holds 16 residues, the cysteine and phenylalanine included. Just the 48-base CDR3 DNA is kept, in frame starting at base 1. Overall study outcomes, separate from this receptor: Clinical and demographic metadata were provided uncurated, with the amount varying by source and participant.

As to this clone: What this receptor recognizes is not known. Base qualities are missing; no much larger clone stands one base away.

The sequenced sample consisted of peripheral blood. The receptor was isolated from a man at least 80 years old with acute or convalescent COVID-19. Here the chain combines TRBV9 and TRBJ1-5, and possibly TRBD1, on 6 matching bases. The DNA sequence follows: TGTGCCAGCAGCCCAGGGGCCACCACAAGGTATGAGCCCCAGCATTTT. This codes for CASSPGATTRYEPQHF.